This entry lists 21 T cell receptor beta chains sequenced from one sample in a study of human T cells and chemical hapten exposure. The time point was: patch test 3, about 24 weeks after DPC sensitization. Described treatment: therapeutic diphenylcyclopropenone sensitization with weekly scalp DPC. TCRdb used MiXCR to reprocess the RACE reads, holding one entry per CDR3 protein. Among 100,000 or so distinct CDR3 sequences listed, 34% were seen once. The sample was whole blood, taken in connection with sensitization to the hapten diphenylcyclopropenone (DPC). Receptors were obtained from a man aged 35 to 55 with alopecia areata. Some clones in this sample may be carry-over from other donors' samples.

This clonotype has just a few counts. CDR3 loop: CASSSQDSLEDTQYF. The DNA for the CDR3 is TGTGCCAGCAGTTCTCAGGACAGCCTGGAGGATACGCAGTATTTT. This chain uses TRBV6-5 with TRBJ2-3; D may be TRBD1 (6 bases). CDR3 length equals 15 residues. Germline V gives CDR1 MNHEY, CDR2 SVGAGI. The V end was cut by 4 bases, the J end by 6 bases, with 17 bases between.

The gene calls are TRBV5-1 and TRBJ2-7; 9 nucleotides agree with TRBD1. With V trimmed by 0 bases and J by 5 bases, 6 bases remained unmatched. The germline V gene encodes CDR1 SGHRS and CDR2 YFSETQ. This CDR3 has 15 residues. The DNA for the CDR3 is TGCGCCAGCAGCTTGGGGGACAGGGCTTTCGACGAGCAGTACTTC. It encodes CASSLGDRAFDEQYF. Full variable domain (outside the CDR3, taken from reference TRBV5-1 and TRBJ2-7): KAGVTQTPRYLIKTRGQQVTLSCSPISGHRSVSWYQQTPGQGLQFLFEYFSETQRNKGNFPGRFSGRQFSNSRSEMNVSTLELGDSALYLCASSLGDRAFDEQYFGPGTRLTVT.

The chain combines TRBV7-9 with TRBJ2-5; 9 bases agree with TRBD1. Germline CDR1 is SEHNR and CDR2 is FQNEAQ (reference sequence). This CDR3 has 13 residues. The trim removed 8 bases at V and 1 base at J, leaving 2 bases unmatched. CDR3 nucleotides: TGTGCCAGCCGACAGGGGGTCCAAGAGACCCAGTACTTC. It encodes CASRQGVQETQYF.

This chain connects TRBV12-3 or TRBV12-4 to TRBJ2-6; D possibly corresponds to TRBD2 (6 bases). V was trimmed by 6 bases and J by 6 bases, leaving 24 bases between them. The CDR3 totals 18 residues. CDR3 sequence reads: CASRHLTGDGDEANVLTF. The CDR3 nucleotides are TGTGCCAGCAGACACCTAACGGGGGACGGAGATGAGGCCAACGTCCTGACTTTC.

The chain carries TRBV7-9 and TRBJ1-1; 7 nucleotides match TRBD1. The CDR3 length is 14 residues. The V and J ends lost 5 bases and 0 bases, in that order; junction bases with no gene match: 3. Germline assignment: CDR1 SEHNR and CDR2 FQNEAQ (reference sequence). CDR3 protein: CASSTDRMNTEAFF. The CDR3 DNA reads as TGTGCCAGCAGCACGGACAGGATGAACACTGAAGCTTTCTTT.

This clonotype was detected only a few times. The gene calls are TRBV28 and TRBJ2-1; D unresolved. Germline values: CDR1 MDHEN, CDR2 SYDVKM. This CDR3 has 15 residues. Trimming took 5 bases from V and 5 from J, leaving 16 bases between them. CDR3 nucleotide sequence: TGTGCCAGCAGTCTACCTGTTATCCCAAACAATGAGCAGTTCTTC. This encodes CASSLPVIPNNEQFF. The whole variable domain, filled in from reference TRBV28 and TRBJ2-1, reads DVKVTQSSRYLVKRTGEKVFLECVQDMDHENMFWYRQDPGLGLRLIYFSYDVKMKEKGDIPEGYSVSREKKERFSLILESASTNQTSMYLCASSLPVIPNNEQFFGPGTRLTVL.

This clonotype was seen more than once but under ten times. The V and J genes are TRBV11-2 and TRBJ2-3; perhaps TRBD2 as D (6 bases). Trimming took off 1 base at V and 4 bases at J, with 12 bases between the two ends. The CDR3 has 15 residues. CDR1 is SGHAT, CDR2 FQNNGV, per germline. The CDR3 nucleotides are TGTGCCAGCAGCTTAGCTGGGACTCCCCCAGATACGCAGTATTTT. Translated: CASSLAGTPPDTQYF.

This clonotype was seen once. The chain is built from TRBV5-1 and TRBJ2-3; 13 bases map to TRBD2. The J segment lost 2 bases and the V segment lost 5 bases, leaving 8 bases of the junction unmatched. CDR1 and CDR2 from the germline V gene are SGHRS and YFSETQ. CDR3 length: 17 amino acids. The CDR3 here is CASSPGTSGVFTDTQYF. DNA of the CDR3: TGCGCCAGCAGTCCCGGGACTAGCGGGGTTTTCACAGATACGCAGTATTTT.

The chain recombines TRBV25-1 with TRBJ2-1; D unresolved. Germline V lookup: CDR1 MGHDK, CDR2 SYGVNS. The CDR3 totals 16 residues. The V end was cut by 3 bases, the J end by 5 bases, with 17 bases between. The CDR3 loop is CASSEGRWSPHNEQFF. CDR3 sequence (DNA): TGTGCCAGCAGTGAGGGTCGGTGGAGCCCCCACAATGAGCAGTTCTTC.

The table lists this clonotype with a few counts. The V and J genes are TRBV2 and TRBJ2-3; D gene ambiguous. V was clipped by 8 bases and J by 6 bases, with 12 bases between them. The CDR3 has 12 amino acids. Germline CDR1 is SNHLY and CDR2 is FYNNEI. In DNA, the CDR3 is TGTGCCAGCCGGTCCGTGCGGGATACGCAGTATTTT. Protein: CASRSVRDTQYF.

The chain combines TRBV6-6 with TRBJ1-1; possibly TRBD1 for D (6 bases). In germline, CDR1 is MNHNY, CDR2 SVGAGI (reference sequence). V lost 0 bases and J lost 4, with 18 bases in between. This CDR3 region has 17 residues. The CDR3 coding sequence is TGTGCCAGCAGTTACTCCTCGACAGGAGGACCTGTCACTGAAGCTTTCTTT. Its translation: CASSYSSTGGPVTEAFF.

The table lists this clonotype with a few counts. The chain is built from TRBV28 and TRBJ1-2; 8 positions match TRBD1. Germline lookup yields CDR1 MDHEN and CDR2 SYDVKM. Unmatched junction bases numbered 18, after V lost 6 bases and J lost 0 bases. The CDR3 has 19 amino acids. As DNA, the CDR3 is TGTGCCAGCAGCCACAGAGAGGACAGGGTTAGGCAAGCTAACTATGGCTACACCTTC. Translating it yields CASSHREDRVRQANYGYTF.

The chain recombines TRBV12-3 or TRBV12-4 with TRBJ2-6; perhaps D is TRBD1 or TRBD2 (5 bases each). The CDR3 extends over 15 amino acids. V lost 4 bases to trimming and J lost 8 bases, with 15 bases between them. CDR3 in amino acids: CASSSGPLRSNVLTF. The CDR3 DNA reads as TGTGCCAGCAGTTCGGGACCCCTAAGGTCCAACGTCCTGACTTTC.

A single count supports this clonotype. V is TRBV20-1 and J is TRBJ2-3; D gene unclear. From germline, CDR1 is DFQATT and CDR2 SNEGSKA (reference sequence). The CDR3 totals 12 residues. The germline V and J ends were trimmed by 6 bases and 2 bases, with 9 bases remaining between them. CDR3 in DNA: TGCAGTGCGGCGGCCAACACAGATACGCAGTATTTT. Translating it yields CSAAANTDTQYF.

This clonotype was counted only a few times. The chain has TRBV6-2 or TRBV6-3 and TRBJ2-4; no definite D call. V was shortened by 8 bases and J by 2 bases, with 7 bases between the two germline ends. This CDR3 is built from 12 residues. Germline-derived CDR1 and CDR2 are MNHEY and SVGEGT. CDR3 residues: CASGISKNIQYF. In DNA, the CDR3 is TGTGCCAGCGGGATTTCCAAAAACATTCAGTACTTC.

CDR3 sequence reads: CASSYRTGFNTEAFF. CDR3 in DNA: TGTGCCAGCAGTTACAGGACAGGATTTAACACTGAAGCTTTCTTT. The chain carries TRBV6-5 and TRBJ1-1, with 7 bases matching TRBD1. Per germline, CDR1 MNHEY and CDR2 SVGAGI. With V trimmed by 2 bases and J by 2 bases, 5 bases remained unmatched. The CDR3 extends over 15 amino acids.

The V gene is TRBV7-2, the J gene TRBJ1-5; D is possibly TRBD1 (5 bases). The CDR3 loop spans 16 amino acids. Germline assignment: CDR1 SGHTA and CDR2 FQGNSA. V shed 1 base and J shed 5 bases, with 15 bases lying between them. In DNA, the CDR3 is TGTGCCAGCAGCTTAGTCGGGGCAGGCGGGGATCAGCCCCAGCATTTT. Translation: CASSLVGAGGDQPQHF.

The chain carries TRBV7-8 and TRBJ2-5; D perhaps matches TRBD1 (6 bases). The CDR3 covers 13 residues. Deletions cut 5 bases from V and 3 bases from J, with 10 bases between. Germline lookup yields CDR1 SGHVS and CDR2 FQNEAQ. The CDR3 bases are TGTGCCAGCAGCCCGGACAGCGAAGAGACCCAGTACTTC. It translates to CASSPDSEETQYF.

The chain joins TRBV6-4 to TRBJ2-3; the D gene is possibly TRBD2 (7 bases). The V and J ends lost 5 bases and 3 bases respectively, with 15 bases between them. The CDR3 is 15 amino acids. CDR1 MRHNA and CDR2 SNTAGT come from the germline V gene. This chain's CDR3 is CASSPAGAMTDTQYF. For the CDR3, the DNA is TGTGCCAGCAGTCCGGCGGGGGCTATGACAGATACGCAGTATTTT.

The gene calls are TRBV28 and TRBJ2-5; 13 bases match TRBD2. This CDR3 contains 17 residues. Per the germline V gene, CDR1 is MDHEN and CDR2 is SYDVKM. V was pared by 4 bases and J by 0 bases, with 5 bases of the junction left unmatched. This CDR3 reads CASSSPGLAGYQETQYF. In nucleotides, the CDR3 is TGTGCCAGCAGTTCACCGGGACTAGCGGGGTACCAAGAGACCCAGTACTTC.

The chain's CDR3 is CASSLGAGGAEAFF. In DNA, the CDR3 is TGTGCCAGCAGCTTAGGGGCAGGGGGAGCTGAAGCTTTCTTT. The rearrangement uses TRBV5-5 and TRBJ1-1; 7 bases fit TRBD1. V dropped 2 bases and J dropped 6; count of bases not matched to a gene: 7. The CDR3 length is 14 residues. Germline V gene lookup returns CDR1 SGHKS and CDR2 YYEKEE (reference sequence). Complete variable domain (other parts from reference TRBV5-5 and TRBJ1-1): DAGVTQSPTHLIKTRGQQVTLRCSPISGHKSVSWYQQVLGQGPQFIFQYYEKEERGRGNFPDRFSARQFPNYSSELNVNALLLGDSALYLCASSLGAGGAEAFFGQGTRLTVV.